This T cell receptor (beta chain) was identified in a study of T cell changes during pregnancy in multiple sclerosis. Only in-frame clones appear in the TCRdb table, and some are missing; sequencing was by immunoSEQ multiplex PCR. The sample has tens of thousands of clones, roughly 92% seen once; the top ten hold 2% to 2.5%. V was pared by 1 base and J by 6 bases, with 11 bases of the junction left unmatched. The CDR3 contains 16 residues. Germline V gene lookup returns CDR1 LGHNA and CDR2 YSLEER. Sample share makes this clone medium-sized. The chain links TRBV4-3 to TRBJ2-7; the match to TRBD1 covers 8 bases. Sequenced here: peripheral blood, sampled in the second trimester of pregnancy. The source of this sequence is a female donor in good health, enrolled as a control in a pregnancy study. DNA for the CDR3: TGCGCCAGCAGCCAAGCCAGAGAGACAGGGGAAGGCGAGCAGTACTTC. It translates to CASSQARETGEGEQYF.